A single sample is the source of the 14 T cell receptor beta chains below, sequenced in a study of regulatory T cells in long-lasting Graves disease. CDR3 regions were amplified by Arm-PCR using iRepertoire HTBI primers to build TCR beta libraries. TCRdb used MiXCR to reprocess the multiplex PCR reads, holding one entry per CDR3 protein. The top ten clones hold roughly 10% of a sample with around 500,000 distinct CDR3 sequences, around an eighth of them seen once. Time point: newly diagnosed GD, antithyroid drugs for less than 3 months. From PBMCs, RNA was extracted and then used to make the TCR library. The same data also contributed to another study, on T cells in Graves' hyperthyroidism and ophthalmopathy.

The sample was peripheral blood mononuclear cells (PBMCs), taken at new diagnosis, from a patient treated with antithyroid drugs. The receptors stem from a man aged 25 to 45 with Graves disease.

This clonotype was counted at least ten times. The rearrangement joins TRBV20-1 to TRBJ2-2, with no clear D. V was clipped by 6 bases and J by 1 base, with 3 bases between them. The germline V gene has CDR1 DFQATT and CDR2 SNEGSKA (reference sequence). CDR3 length: 11 residues. CDR3 in amino acids: CSAGNTGELFF. DNA for the CDR3: TGCAGTGCGGGGAACACCGGGGAGCTGTTTTTT.

There are many counts of this clonotype. This chain joins TRBV12-3 or TRBV12-4 and TRBJ2-1, with 11 bases aligning to TRBD2. This CDR3 is built from 14 residues. V shed 3 bases and J 10 bases; nucleotides not matched to a gene: 5. The CDR3 nucleotides are TGTGCCAGCAGTTTCGCTGGGACTAGCGGCGAGCAGTTCTTC. This codes for CASSFAGTSGEQFF.

The V call is TRBV5-1, the J call TRBJ2-5; TRBD2 matches at 9 bases. In germline, CDR1 is SGHRS, CDR2 YFSETQ. V shed 4 bases, J shed 2 bases, and the junction held 3 bases outside the gene matches. The CDR3 covers 14 residues. CDR3 residues: CASSRGLAQETQYF. DNA of the CDR3: TGCGCCAGCAGCAGGGGACTAGCTCAAGAGACCCAGTACTTC.

This clonotype was detected many times. This chain links TRBV7-9 with TRBJ2-2; D is unresolved. This CDR3 has 13 residues. The germline V gene has CDR1 SEHNR and CDR2 FQNEAQ (reference sequence). Deletions cut 5 bases from V and 9 bases from J, with 13 bases between. Written as DNA, the CDR3 is TGTGCCAGCAGCGCTTCTTCTGGGAGGGAGCTGTTTTTT. It encodes CASSASSGRELFF. Variable domain in full (rest from reference TRBV7-9 and TRBJ2-2): DTGVSQNPRHKITKRGQNVTFRCDPISEHNRLYWYRQTLGQGPEFLTYFQNEAQLEKSRLLSDRFSAERPKGSFSTLEIQRTEQGDSAMYLCASSASSGRELFFGEGSRLTVL.

At least ten counts were recorded for this clonotype. This chain uses TRBV7-9 with TRBJ1-1; D remains ambiguous. V lost 1 base and J 5 bases, leaving 8 bases between the germline ends. The germline gives CDR1 SEHNR, CDR2 FQNEAQ (reference sequence). The CDR3 sequence is 13 residues long. CDR3 coding DNA: TGTGCCAGCAGCTTAGTTTCGATAACTGAAGCTTTCTTT. It is translated as CASSLVSITEAFF.

This clonotype was detected many times. The chain employs TRBV5-6 and TRBJ2-1; tentatively, D is TRBD2 (5 bases). With 0 bases removed from V and 6 bases from J, the gap between germline ends came to 13 bases. The CDR3 covers 15 residues. CDR1 is SGHDT and CDR2 is YYEEEE in the germline V gene. CDR3 coding DNA: TGTGCCAGCAGCTTGGAAGCGAGGGTGGCCAATGAGCAGTTCTTC. This codes for CASSLEARVANEQFF.

This clonotype was recorded at least ten times. The CDR3 sequence: CASSLVEYEQYF. CDR3 coding DNA: TGTGCCAGCAGCTTGGTGGAGTACGAGCAGTACTTC. The chain carries TRBV5-5 and TRBJ2-7; D is ambiguous. Germline values: CDR1 SGHKS, CDR2 YYEKEE (reference sequence). V lost 0 bases to trimming and J lost 4 bases, with 5 bases between them. CDR3 length: 12 amino acids.

The J gene is TRBJ1-5, the V gene TRBV6-1; D is perhaps TRBD1 (5 bases). The CDR3 consists of 15 residues. Trimming stripped 6 bases from V and 4 bases from J, with 16 bases between. Per germline, CDR1 MNHNS and CDR2 SASEGT. The CDR3 DNA follows: TGTGCCAGCAGACGAGCCGACAGAGGTAATCAGCCCCAGCATTTT. This translates into CASRRADRGNQPQHF.

This clonotype was seen repeatedly, ten times or more. The chain couples TRBV30 to TRBJ2-1; D ambiguous. The V gene's germline CDR1 is GTSNPN and CDR2 SVGIG (reference sequence). V was trimmed by 0 bases and J by 5 bases, leaving 11 bases between them. This CDR3 contains 14 residues. CDR3 loop: CAWSVRSQHNEQFF. The CDR3 region has the DNA TGTGCCTGGAGTGTCCGAAGTCAGCACAATGAGCAGTTCTTC.

This rearrangement joins TRBV19 to TRBJ2-7, with TRBD1 matching 8 bases. This CDR3 is 16 amino acids long. Germline V lookup: CDR1 LNHDA, CDR2 SQIVND (reference sequence). The ends lost 3 bases at V and 3 bases at J; junction bases unmatched: 10. The CDR3 region has the DNA TGTGCCAGTAGTATTAGATGGGACAGGAGCTTCTACGAGCAGTACTTC. Translating gives CASSIRWDRSFYEQYF.

As regards this clonotype: A much larger clone differs by one base, so this may be a read error. The V and J genes are TRBV12-3 or TRBV12-4 and TRBJ2-4; 7 bases match TRBD2. This CDR3 spans 15 amino acids. The CDR3, as DNA: TGTGCCAGCAGTTCCGGGACTAACGGAAGATGGGGTCCGTTCTTC. Translating it yields CASSSGTNGRWGPFF.

This clonotype has a count of ten or more. This sequence joins TRBV3-1 and TRBJ2-1; 10 bases agree with TRBD2. Germline V gene sequence: CDR1 LGHDT, CDR2 YNNKEL (reference sequence). This CDR3 comprises 13 residues. Trimming cost V 4 bases and J 9 bases; bases outside gene matches: 3. The CDR3 nucleotides are TGTGCCAGCAGCCCGGGACTAGCGCTTGAGCAGTTCTTC. It yields the protein CASSPGLALEQFF.

In the case of this clonotype: This may be a read error: a much more frequent sequence differs by one nucleotide. The chain couples TRBV7-9 to TRBJ2-1; 12 nucleotides match TRBD2. CDR1 and CDR2 (germline): SEHNR, FQNEAQ (reference sequence). V dropped 6 bases and J dropped 10; count of bases not matched to a gene: 10. CDR3 size: 15 residues. CDR3 sequence (DNA): TGTGCCAGCAGACCGACTAGCGGGAGCTCCTACGAGCAGTTCTTC. Amino acid sequence: CASRPTSGSSYEQFF. Filled out from reference TRBV7-9 and TRBJ2-1, the complete variable domain reads DTGVSQNPRHKITKRGQNVTFRCDPISEHNRLYWYRQTLGQGPEFLTYFQNEAQLEKSRLLSDRFSAERPKGSFSTLEIQRTEQGDSAMYLCASRPTSGSSYEQFFGPGTRLTVL.

The J gene is TRBJ1-4, the V gene TRBV29-1, with D uncertain. Trimming stripped 7 bases from V and 8 bases from J, with 11 bases between. Germline CDR1 and CDR2: SQVTM and ANQGSEA. The CDR3 length is 11 residues. CDR3: CSARGYEKLFF. CDR3 in DNA: TGCAGCGCCCGGGGATACGAAAAACTGTTTTTT.